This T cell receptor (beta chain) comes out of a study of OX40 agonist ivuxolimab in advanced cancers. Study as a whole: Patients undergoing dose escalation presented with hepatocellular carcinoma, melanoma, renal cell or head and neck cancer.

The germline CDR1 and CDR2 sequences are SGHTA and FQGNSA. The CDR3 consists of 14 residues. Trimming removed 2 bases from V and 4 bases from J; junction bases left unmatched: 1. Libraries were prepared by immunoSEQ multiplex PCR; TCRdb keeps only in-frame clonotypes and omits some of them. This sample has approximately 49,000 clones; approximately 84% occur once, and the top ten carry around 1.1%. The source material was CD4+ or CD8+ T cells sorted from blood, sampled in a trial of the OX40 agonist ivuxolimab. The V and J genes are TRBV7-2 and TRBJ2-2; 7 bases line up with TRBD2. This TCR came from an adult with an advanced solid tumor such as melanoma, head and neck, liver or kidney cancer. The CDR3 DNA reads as TGTGCCAGCAGCTTACGGACTAGCACCGGGGAGCTGTTTTTT. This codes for CASSLRTSTGELFF.